This TCR beta chain was captured in a study of vaccination effects on CD4 cells after COVID-19. Overall study results and limits: Clones of infection and vaccine origin contracted markedly late after vaccination.

Between the trimmed V and J ends, which lost 6 bases and 6 bases, there was a span of 17 bases. The CDR3 extends over 14 amino acids. The germline CDR1 and CDR2 sequences are MNHEY and SVGAGI. Peptide-pool stimulation followed by sequencing identified expanded antigen-specific CD4+ clonotypes in the ViraFEST assay. Having been cultured for roughly 10 days, the cells underwent CD4+ T cell isolation. As their vaccination, participants received two doses of either BNT162b2 or mRNA-1273. Vaccinees lacked prior SARS-CoV-2 infection and tested negative for nucleocapsid antibodies. The authors replaced half the medium with IL-2 medium on days 3 and 7. Sequencing used immunoSEQ multiplex PCR; TCRdb keeps in-frame clones, though not all of them. The data hold fewer than 50,000 clones, with 70% to 85% observed a single time. Comment on this clone: What it binds is not known.

Sample: CD4+ T cells from PBMCs cultured with HCoV-NL63 spike peptides, taken after COVID-19 vaccination. The J gene is TRBJ1-1, the V gene TRBV6-5, with unresolved D. The receptor was derived from a human donor who received a COVID-19 vaccine. Some clones in this sample may be carry-over from other donors' samples. DNA of the CDR3: TGTGCCAGCAGGGTGGCAGTCTGGACCCCTGAAGCTTTCTTT. Translated, it gives CASRVAVWTPEAFF.